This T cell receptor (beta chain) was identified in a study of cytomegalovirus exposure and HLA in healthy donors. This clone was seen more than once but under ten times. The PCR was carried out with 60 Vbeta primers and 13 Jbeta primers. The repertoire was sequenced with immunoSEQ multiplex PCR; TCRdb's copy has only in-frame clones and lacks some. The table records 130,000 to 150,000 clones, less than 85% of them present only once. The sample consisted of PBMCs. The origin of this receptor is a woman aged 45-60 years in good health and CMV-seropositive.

The CDR3 nucleotides read TGTGCCAGCAGCTTAGACATAGCCGGGACCCAGTACTTC. It is translated as CASSLDIAGTQYF. The rearrangement joins TRBV7-2 to TRBJ2-5; D gene uncertain. The V gene lost 1 base and the J gene lost 7 bases, with 10 bases spanning the gap. Germline loops: CDR1 SGHTA, CDR2 FQGNSA. The CDR3 loop spans 13 amino acids.